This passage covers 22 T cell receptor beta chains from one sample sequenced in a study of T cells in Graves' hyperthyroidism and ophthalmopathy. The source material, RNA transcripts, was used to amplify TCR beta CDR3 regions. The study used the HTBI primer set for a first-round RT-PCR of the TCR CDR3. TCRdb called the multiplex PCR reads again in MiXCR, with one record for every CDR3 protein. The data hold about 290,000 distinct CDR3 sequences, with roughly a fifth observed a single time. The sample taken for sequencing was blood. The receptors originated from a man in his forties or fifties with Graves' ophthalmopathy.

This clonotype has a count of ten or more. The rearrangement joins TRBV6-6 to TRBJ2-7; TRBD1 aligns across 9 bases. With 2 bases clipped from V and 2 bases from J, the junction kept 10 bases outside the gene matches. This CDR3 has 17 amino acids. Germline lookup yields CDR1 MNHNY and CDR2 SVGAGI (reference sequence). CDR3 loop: CASSYGGQGRLTYEQYF. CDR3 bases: TGTGCCAGCAGTTACGGGGGACAGGGTAGGCTAACCTACGAGCAGTACTTC.

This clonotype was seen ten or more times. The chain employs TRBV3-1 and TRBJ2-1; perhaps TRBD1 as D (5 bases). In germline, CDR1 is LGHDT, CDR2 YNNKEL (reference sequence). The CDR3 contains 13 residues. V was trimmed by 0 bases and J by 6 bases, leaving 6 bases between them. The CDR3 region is CASSQDRANEQFF. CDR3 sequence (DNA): TGTGCCAGCAGCCAAGACAGGGCCAATGAGCAGTTCTTC.

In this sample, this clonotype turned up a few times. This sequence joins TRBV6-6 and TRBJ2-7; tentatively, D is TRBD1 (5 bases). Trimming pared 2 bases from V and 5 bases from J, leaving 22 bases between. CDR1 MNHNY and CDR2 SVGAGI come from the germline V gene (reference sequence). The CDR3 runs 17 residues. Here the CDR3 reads CASSYANLGHHFNEQYF. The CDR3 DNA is TGTGCCAGCAGTTACGCGAACCTCGGACACCACTTTAACGAGCAGTACTTC.

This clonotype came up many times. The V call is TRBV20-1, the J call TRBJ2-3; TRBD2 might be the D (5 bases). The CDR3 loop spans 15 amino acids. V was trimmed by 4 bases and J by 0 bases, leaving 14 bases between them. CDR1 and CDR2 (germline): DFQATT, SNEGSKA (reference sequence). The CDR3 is CSAIARVVSTDTQYF. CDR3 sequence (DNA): TGCAGTGCTATAGCGCGGGTCGTAAGCACAGATACGCAGTATTTT.

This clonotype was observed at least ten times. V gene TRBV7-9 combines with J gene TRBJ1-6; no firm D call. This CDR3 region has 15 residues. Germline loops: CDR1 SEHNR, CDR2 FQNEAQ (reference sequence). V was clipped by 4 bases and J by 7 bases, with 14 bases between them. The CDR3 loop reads CASSSDGPRNSPLHF. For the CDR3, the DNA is TGTGCCAGCAGCTCGGACGGACCGAGAAATTCACCCCTCCACTTT.

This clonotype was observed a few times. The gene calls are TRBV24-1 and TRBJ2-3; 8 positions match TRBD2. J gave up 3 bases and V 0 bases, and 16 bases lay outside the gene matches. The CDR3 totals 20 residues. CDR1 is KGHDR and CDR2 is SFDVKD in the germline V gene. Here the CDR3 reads CATSDLFPILCGRMTDTQYF. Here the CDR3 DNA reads TGTGCCACCAGTGATTTGTTTCCCATACTCTGCGGGAGGATGACAGATACGCAGTATTTT.

CDR3 residues: CASSGNREGYTF. CDR3 nucleotide sequence: TGTGCCAGCAGTGGTAACAGGGAGGGCTACACCTTC. The rearrangement joins TRBV2 to TRBJ1-2, with TRBD1 as a possible D gene (6 bases). Trimming took 4 bases from V and 8 from J, leaving 11 bases between them. Germline CDR1 SNHLY, CDR2 FYNNEI. CDR3 length: 12 amino acids.

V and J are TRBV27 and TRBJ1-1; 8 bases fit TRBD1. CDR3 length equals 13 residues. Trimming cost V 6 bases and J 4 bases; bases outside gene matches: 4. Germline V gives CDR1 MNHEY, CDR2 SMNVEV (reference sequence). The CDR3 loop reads CASRPDRATEAFF. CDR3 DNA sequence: TGTGCCAGCAGGCCGGACAGGGCCACTGAAGCTTTCTTT.

CDR3 residues: CASYSIRGTEAFF. DNA of the CDR3: TGTGCCAGCTACTCTATACGTGGGACTGAAGCTTTCTTT. This sequence joins TRBV27 and TRBJ1-1; D unclear. Per the germline V gene, CDR1 is MNHEY and CDR2 is SMNVEV (reference sequence). Trimming left V 8 bases short and J 5 bases short, with 15 bases between. This CDR3 contains 13 residues.

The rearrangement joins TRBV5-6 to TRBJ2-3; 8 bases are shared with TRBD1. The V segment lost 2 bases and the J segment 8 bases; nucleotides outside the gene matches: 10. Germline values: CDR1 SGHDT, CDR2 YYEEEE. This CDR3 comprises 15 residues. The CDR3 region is CASSFTHRGAGTQYF. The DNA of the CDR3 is TGTGCCAGCAGCTTTACGCACAGGGGGGCAGGTACGCAGTATTTT.

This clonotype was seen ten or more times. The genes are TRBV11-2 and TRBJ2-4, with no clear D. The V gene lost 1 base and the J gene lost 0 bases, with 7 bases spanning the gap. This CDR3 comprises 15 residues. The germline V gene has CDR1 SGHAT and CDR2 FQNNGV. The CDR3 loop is CASSLGPLAKNIQYF. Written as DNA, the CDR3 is TGTGCCAGCAGCTTAGGTCCACTAGCCAAAAACATTCAGTACTTC.

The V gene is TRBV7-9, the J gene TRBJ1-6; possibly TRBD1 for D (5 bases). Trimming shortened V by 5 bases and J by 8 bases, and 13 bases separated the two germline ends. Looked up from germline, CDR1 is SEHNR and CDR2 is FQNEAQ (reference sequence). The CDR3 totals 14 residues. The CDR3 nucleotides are TGTGCCAGCAGCCACTTGGGAGGGGATTCACCCCTCCACTTT. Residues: CASSHLGGDSPLHF.

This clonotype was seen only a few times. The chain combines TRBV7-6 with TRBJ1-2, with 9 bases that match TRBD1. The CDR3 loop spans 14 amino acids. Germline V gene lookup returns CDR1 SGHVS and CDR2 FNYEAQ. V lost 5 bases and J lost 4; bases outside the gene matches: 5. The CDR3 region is CASSLTDRGYGYTF. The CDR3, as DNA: TGTGCCAGCAGCCTAACGGACAGGGGCTATGGCTACACCTTC. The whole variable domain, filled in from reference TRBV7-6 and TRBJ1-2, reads GAGVSQSPRYKVTKRGQDVALRCDPISGHVSLYWYRQALGQGPEFLTYFNYEAQQDKSGLPNDRFSAERPEGSISTLTIQRTEQRDSAMYRCASSLTDRGYGYTFGSGTRLTVV.

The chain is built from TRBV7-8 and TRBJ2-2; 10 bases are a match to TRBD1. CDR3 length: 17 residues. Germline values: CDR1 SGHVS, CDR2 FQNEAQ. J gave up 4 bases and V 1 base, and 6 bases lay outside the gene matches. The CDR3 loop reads CASSLVAGQGSTGELFF. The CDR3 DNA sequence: TGTGCCAGCAGCTTAGTCGCGGGACAGGGGAGCACCGGGGAGCTGTTTTTT.

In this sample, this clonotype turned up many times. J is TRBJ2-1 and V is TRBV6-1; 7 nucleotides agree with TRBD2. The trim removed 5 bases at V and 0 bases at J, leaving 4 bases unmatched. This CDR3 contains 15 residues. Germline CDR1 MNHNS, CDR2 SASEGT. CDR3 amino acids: CASSSGLSSYNEQFF. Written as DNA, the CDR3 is TGTGCCAGCAGTTCGGGACTAAGCTCCTACAATGAGCAGTTCTTC.

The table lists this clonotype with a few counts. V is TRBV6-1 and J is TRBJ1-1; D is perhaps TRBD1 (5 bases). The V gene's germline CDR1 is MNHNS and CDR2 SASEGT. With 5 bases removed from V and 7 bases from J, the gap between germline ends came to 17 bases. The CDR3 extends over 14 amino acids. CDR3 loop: CASSPLPGEGEAFF. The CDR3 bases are TGTGCCAGCAGTCCCCTACCGGGGGAGGGTGAAGCTTTCTTT.

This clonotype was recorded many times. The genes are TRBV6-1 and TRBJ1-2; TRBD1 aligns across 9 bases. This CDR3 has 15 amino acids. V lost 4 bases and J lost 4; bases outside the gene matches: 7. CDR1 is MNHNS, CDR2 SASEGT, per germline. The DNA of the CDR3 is TGTGCCAGCAGTGCAACAGGGGGCAGTTCCTATGGCTACACCTTC. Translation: CASSATGGSSYGYTF.

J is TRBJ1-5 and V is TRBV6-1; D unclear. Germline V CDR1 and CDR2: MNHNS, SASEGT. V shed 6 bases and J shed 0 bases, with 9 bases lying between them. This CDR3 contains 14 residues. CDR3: CASRGAYSNQPQHF. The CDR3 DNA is TGTGCCAGCAGGGGAGCGTATAGCAATCAGCCCCAGCATTTT.

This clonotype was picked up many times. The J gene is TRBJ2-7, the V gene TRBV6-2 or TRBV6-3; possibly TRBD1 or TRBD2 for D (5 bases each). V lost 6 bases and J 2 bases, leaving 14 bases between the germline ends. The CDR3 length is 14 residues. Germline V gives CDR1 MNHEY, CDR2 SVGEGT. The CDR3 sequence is CASSPRGRPYEQYF. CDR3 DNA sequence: TGTGCCAGCAGCCCCCGGGGCAGGCCCTACGAGCAGTACTTC.

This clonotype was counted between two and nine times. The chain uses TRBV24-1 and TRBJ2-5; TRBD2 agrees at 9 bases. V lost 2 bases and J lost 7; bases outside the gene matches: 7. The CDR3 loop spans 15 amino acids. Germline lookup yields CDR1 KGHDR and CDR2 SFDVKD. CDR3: CATSDWRGGSGTQYF. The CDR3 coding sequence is TGTGCCACCAGTGATTGGCGGGGGGGCTCAGGGACCCAGTACTTC.

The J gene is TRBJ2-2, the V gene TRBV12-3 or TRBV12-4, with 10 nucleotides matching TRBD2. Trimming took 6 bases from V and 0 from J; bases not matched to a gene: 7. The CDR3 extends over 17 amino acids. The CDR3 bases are TGTGCCAGCAGAAATCCGGGACTAGCGCCGAACACCGGGGAGCTGTTTTTT. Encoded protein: CASRNPGLAPNTGELFF.

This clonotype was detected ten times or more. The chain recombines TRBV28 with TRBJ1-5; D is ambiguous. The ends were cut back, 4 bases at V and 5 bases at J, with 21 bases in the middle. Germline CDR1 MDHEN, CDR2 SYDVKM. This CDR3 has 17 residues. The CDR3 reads CASSSPVGSIKDQPQHF. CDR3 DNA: TGTGCCAGCAGTTCCCCCGTCGGGTCCATAAAGGATCAGCCCCAGCATTTT.